The 10 T cell receptor beta chains below come from one sample, sequenced in a study of T cell changes during pregnancy in multiple sclerosis. The repertoire was sequenced with immunoSEQ multiplex PCR; TCRdb's copy has only in-frame clones and lacks some. The sample includes some 99,000 clones, approximately 90% of them seen just once. The sequences come from peripheral blood, collected after pregnancy. All receptors derive from a female donor in good health, enrolled as a control in a pregnancy study.

This sequence joins TRBV9 and TRBJ2-2; D is perhaps TRBD2 (6 bases). CDR3 length equals 14 residues. The germline V gene has CDR1 SGDLS and CDR2 YYNGEE. Trimming removed 3 bases at V and 1 base at J, with 7 bases between. CDR3 DNA: TGTGCCAGCAGCGGGGGGGTGAACACCGGGGAGCTGTTTTTT. Its protein is CASSGGVNTGELFF.

The chain has TRBV10-2 and TRBJ2-3; the D gene is possibly TRBD2 (6 bases). The length of the CDR3 is 15 residues. V shed 8 bases and J shed 6 bases, with 21 bases lying between them. Germline V gene lookup returns CDR1 WSHSY and CDR2 SAAADI. CDR3 in amino acids: CASLGRWGEPDTQYF. In DNA form, the CDR3 reads TGCGCCAGCCTCGGGAGATGGGGGGAGCCGGATACGCAGTATTTT.

V usage is TRBV7-9 and J usage is TRBJ2-5; D is unclear. This CDR3 is built from 12 residues. The V gene's germline CDR1 is SEHNR and CDR2 FQNEAQ (reference sequence). V shed 4 bases and J shed 4 bases, with 7 bases lying between them. The CDR3 sequence is CASSSPGETQYF. CDR3 DNA sequence: TGTGCCAGCAGCTCCCCGGGAGAGACCCAGTACTTC.

The chain is built from TRBV9 and TRBJ2-1; maybe TRBD2 (6 bases). CDR3 length: 14 amino acids. The V gene lost 0 bases and the J gene lost 10 bases, with 14 bases spanning the gap. Germline assignment: CDR1 SGDLS and CDR2 YYNGEE. The CDR3 sequence is CASSVAPGVSEQFF. CDR3 bases: TGTGCCAGCAGCGTAGCCCCGGGAGTCAGCGAGCAGTTCTTC.

This clone was counted once. This chain uses TRBV28 with TRBJ2-7, with D uncertain. This CDR3 region has 13 residues. Germline loops: CDR1 MDHEN, CDR2 SYDVKM. Trimming removed 6 bases from V and 2 bases from J, with 11 bases in between. CDR3 sequence: CASRTSGPYEQYF. The CDR3 DNA reads as TGTGCCAGCAGAACCTCTGGGCCCTACGAGCAGTACTTC.

This clone has a single count. The chain joins TRBV5-7 to TRBJ1-4, with D possibly TRBD1 on 5 matching bases. TRBV5-7 is an ORF; its function is uncertain. V gave up 1 base and J gave up 5 bases, with 21 bases separating them. The CDR3 is made up of 18 amino acids. The CDR3 loop reads CASSLSVGGCRANEKLFF. The CDR3 coding sequence is TGTGCCAGCAGCTTGTCTGTGGGGGGTTGCAGGGCAAATGAAAAACTGTTTTTT.

The rearrangement joins TRBV5-6 to TRBJ2-7; 12 bases align to TRBD2. Trimming removed 0 bases from V and 3 bases from J; junction bases left unmatched: 1. There are 15 residues in the CDR3. In germline, CDR1 is SGHDT, CDR2 YYEEEE. DNA for the CDR3: TGTGCCAGCAGCTTGGAGACTAGCGGGAGCTACGAGCAGTACTTC. This translates into CASSLETSGSYEQYF.

This clone has just a few counts. In DNA, the CDR3 is TGTGCCAGTAGTATCCCGACATCACTTTCTGGCTACACCTTC. Translating it yields CASSIPTSLSGYTF. The genes are TRBV19 and TRBJ1-2; D is uncertain. Deletions cut 3 bases from V and 7 bases from J, with 15 bases between. CDR3 length: 14 amino acids. Germline V gene sequence: CDR1 LNHDA, CDR2 SQIVND (reference sequence).

CDR3: CASRSEGAYKGYTF. For the CDR3, the DNA is TGTGCCAGCAGGTCTGAGGGGGCGTATAAAGGCTACACCTTC. The V call is TRBV7-2, the J call TRBJ1-2, with TRBD1 matching over 7 bases. The CDR3 is 14 residues long. Germline V gives CDR1 SGHTA, CDR2 FQGNSA. V was pared by 6 bases and J by 8 bases, with 12 bases of the junction left unmatched.

The chain is built from TRBV27 and TRBJ2-7; D is possibly TRBD1 (5 bases). Per germline, CDR1 MNHEY and CDR2 SMNVEV (reference sequence). Trimming removed 2 bases from V and 0 bases from J, with 11 bases in between. This CDR3 region has 15 residues. The CDR3 sequence is CASSLQGPSSYEQYF. CDR3 sequence (DNA): TGTGCCAGCAGTTTACAGGGTCCCAGCTCCTACGAGCAGTACTTC.